One and the same sample provided the 2 T cell receptor beta chains below, sequenced in a study of T cells after yellow fever vaccination. TCRdb reprocessed the 5' RACE reads via MiXCR and lists one record per CDR3 protein. The sample has under 200,000 distinct CDR3 sequences; 11% are singletons. Specimen: CD8+ T cells sorted from PBMCs, collected 15 days after the yellow fever booster vaccination. The receptors were sampled from a man aged 18-30 years who received the YFV17D yellow fever vaccine.

This clonotype came up a few times. This rearrangement joins TRBV6-5 to TRBJ2-7; D perhaps matches TRBD1 (6 bases). The CDR3 has 13 amino acids. The ends were cut back, 4 bases at V and 5 bases at J, with 12 bases in the middle. Germline values: CDR1 MNHEY, CDR2 SVGAGI. CDR3 residues: CASSFKTGDEQYV. CDR3 sequence (DNA): TGTGCCAGCAGTTTCAAGACAGGAGACGAGCAGTACGTC.

This clonotype was seen a single time. This sequence joins TRBV5-4 and TRBJ1-6; D is unresolved. CDR3 length: 14 residues. In germline, CDR1 is SGHNT, CDR2 YYREEE (reference sequence). V was shortened by 4 bases and J by 7 bases, with 12 bases between the two germline ends. The CDR3 reads CASSPTNQNSPLHF. The CDR3 DNA reads TGTGCCAGCAGCCCGACTAATCAGAATTCACCCCTCCACTTT. Complete variable domain (other parts from reference TRBV5-4 and TRBJ1-6): ETGVTQSPTHLIKTRGQQVTLRCSSQSGHNTVSWYQQALGQGPQFIFQYYREEENGRGNFPPRFSGLQFPNYSSELNVNALELDDSALYLCASSPTNQNSPLHFGNGTRLTVT.